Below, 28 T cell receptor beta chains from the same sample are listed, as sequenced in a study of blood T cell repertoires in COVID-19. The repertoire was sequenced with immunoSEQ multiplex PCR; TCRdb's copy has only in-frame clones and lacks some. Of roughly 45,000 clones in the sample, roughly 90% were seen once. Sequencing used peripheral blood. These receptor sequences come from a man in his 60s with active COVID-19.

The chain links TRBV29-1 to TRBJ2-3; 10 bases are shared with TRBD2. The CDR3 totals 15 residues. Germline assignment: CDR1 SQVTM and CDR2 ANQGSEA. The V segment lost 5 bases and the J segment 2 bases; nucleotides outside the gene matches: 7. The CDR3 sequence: CSVSLAGESTDTQYF. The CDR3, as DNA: TGCAGCGTTTCTCTAGCGGGGGAGTCCACAGATACGCAGTATTTT.

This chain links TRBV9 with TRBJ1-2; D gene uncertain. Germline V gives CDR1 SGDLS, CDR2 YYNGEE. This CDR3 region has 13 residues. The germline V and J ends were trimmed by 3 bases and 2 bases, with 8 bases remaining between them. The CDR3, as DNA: TGTGCCAGCAGCGCCGGAGGGAACTATGGCTACACCTTC. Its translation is CASSAGGNYGYTF.

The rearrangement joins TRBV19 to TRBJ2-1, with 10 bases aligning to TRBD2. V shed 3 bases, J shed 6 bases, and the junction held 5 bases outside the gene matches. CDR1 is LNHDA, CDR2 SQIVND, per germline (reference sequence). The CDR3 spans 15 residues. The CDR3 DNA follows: TGTGCCAGTAGTATCGGCCTAGCGGGAGTCAATGAGCAGTTCTTC. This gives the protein CASSIGLAGVNEQFF.

CDR3 in DNA: TGTGCCAGCAGTGATGCGGGAGGGCCCTACAATGAGCAGTTCTTC. It translates to CASSDAGGPYNEQFF. The chain couples TRBV6-4 to TRBJ2-1; TRBD2 agrees at 9 bases. Germline CDR1 and CDR2: MRHNA and SNTAGT. This CDR3 has 15 amino acids. J gave up 2 bases and V 3 bases, and 2 bases lay outside the gene matches.

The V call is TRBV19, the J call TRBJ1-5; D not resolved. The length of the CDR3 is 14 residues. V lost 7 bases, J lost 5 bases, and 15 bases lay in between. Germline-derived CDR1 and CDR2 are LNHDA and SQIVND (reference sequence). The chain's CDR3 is CASTPRISYQPQHF. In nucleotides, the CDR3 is TGTGCCAGTACCCCCCGTATTTCCTATCAGCCCCAGCATTTT.

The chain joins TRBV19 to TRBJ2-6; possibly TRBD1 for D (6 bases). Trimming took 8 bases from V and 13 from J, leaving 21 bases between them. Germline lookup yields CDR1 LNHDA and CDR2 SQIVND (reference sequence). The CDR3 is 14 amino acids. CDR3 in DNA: TGTGCCAGTGCTGCGACAGGCCCCTCTGATGTCCTGACTTTC. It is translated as CASAATGPSDVLTF. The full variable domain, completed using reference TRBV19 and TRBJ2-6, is DGGITQSPKYLFRKEGQNVTLSCEQNLNHDAMYWYRQDPGQGLRLIYYSQIVNDFQKGDIAEGYSVSREKKESFPLTVTSAQKNPTAFYLCASAATGPSDVLTFGAGSRLTVL.

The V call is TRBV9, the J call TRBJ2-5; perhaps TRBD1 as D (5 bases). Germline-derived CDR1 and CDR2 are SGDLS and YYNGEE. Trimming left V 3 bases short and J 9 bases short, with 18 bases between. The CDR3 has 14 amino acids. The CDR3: CASSAEGATPAQYF. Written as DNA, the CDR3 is TGTGCCAGCAGCGCAGAAGGGGCAACACCGGCCCAGTACTTC.

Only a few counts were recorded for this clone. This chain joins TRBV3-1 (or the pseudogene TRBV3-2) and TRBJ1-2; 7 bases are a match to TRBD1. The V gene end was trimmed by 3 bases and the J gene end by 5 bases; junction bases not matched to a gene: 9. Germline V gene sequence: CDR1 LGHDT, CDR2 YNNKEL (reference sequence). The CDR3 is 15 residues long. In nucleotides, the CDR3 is TGTGCCAGCAGCCAGACGGCTCTCAGGGGGTATGGCTACACCTTC. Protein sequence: CASSQTALRGYGYTF.

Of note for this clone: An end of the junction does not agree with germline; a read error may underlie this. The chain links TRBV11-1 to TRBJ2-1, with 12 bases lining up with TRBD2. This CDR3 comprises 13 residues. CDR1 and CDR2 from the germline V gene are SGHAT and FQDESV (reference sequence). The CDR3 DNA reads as TGTGCCAGCAGCCTAGCGGGGGGGAGTGAGCAGTTCTTC. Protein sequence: CASSLAGGSEQFF.

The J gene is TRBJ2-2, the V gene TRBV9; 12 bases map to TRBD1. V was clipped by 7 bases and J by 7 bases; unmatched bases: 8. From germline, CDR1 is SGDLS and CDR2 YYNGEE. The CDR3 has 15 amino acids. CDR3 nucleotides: TGTGCCAGCGGTCCGGGACAGGGGGCGAGCGGGGAGCTGTTTTTT. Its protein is CASGPGQGASGELFF. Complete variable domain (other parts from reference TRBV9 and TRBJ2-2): DSGVTQTPKHLITATGQRVTLRCSPRSGDLSVYWYQQSLDQGLQFLIQYYNGEERAKGNILERFSAQQFPDLHSELNLSSLELGDSALYFCASGPGQGASGELFFGEGSRLTVL.

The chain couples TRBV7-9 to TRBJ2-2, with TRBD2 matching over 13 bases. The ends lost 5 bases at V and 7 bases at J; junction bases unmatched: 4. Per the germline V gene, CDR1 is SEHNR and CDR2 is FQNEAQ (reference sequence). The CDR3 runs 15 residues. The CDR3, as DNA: TGTGCCAGCAGCAAACTAGCGGGGGGGCGCGGGGAGCTGTTTTTT. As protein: CASSKLAGGRGELFF.

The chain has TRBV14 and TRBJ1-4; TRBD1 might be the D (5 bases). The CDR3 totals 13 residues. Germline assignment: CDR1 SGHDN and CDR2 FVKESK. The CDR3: CASRQSTNEKLFF. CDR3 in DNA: TGTGCTTCCCGACAGAGTACTAATGAAAAACTGTTTTTT.

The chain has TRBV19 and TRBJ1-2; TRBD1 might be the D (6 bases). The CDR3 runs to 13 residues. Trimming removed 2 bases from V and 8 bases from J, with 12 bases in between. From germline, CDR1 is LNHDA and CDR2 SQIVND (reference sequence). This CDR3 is CASSINRDGGYTF. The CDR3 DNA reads TGTGCCAGTAGTATAAACAGGGATGGAGGCTACACCTTC.

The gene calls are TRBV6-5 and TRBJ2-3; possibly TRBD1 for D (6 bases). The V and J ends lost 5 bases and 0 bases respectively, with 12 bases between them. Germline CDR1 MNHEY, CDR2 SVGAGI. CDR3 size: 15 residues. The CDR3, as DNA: TGTGCCAGCAGTCAGTCCGGGACAAGCACAGATACGCAGTATTTT. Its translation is CASSQSGTSTDTQYF.

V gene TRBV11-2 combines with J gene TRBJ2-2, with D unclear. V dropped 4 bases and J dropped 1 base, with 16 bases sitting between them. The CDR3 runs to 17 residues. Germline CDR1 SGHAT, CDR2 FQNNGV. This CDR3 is CASSYSAGPMNTGELFF. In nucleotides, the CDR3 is TGTGCCAGCAGCTACTCTGCCGGTCCAATGAACACCGGGGAGCTGTTTTTT.

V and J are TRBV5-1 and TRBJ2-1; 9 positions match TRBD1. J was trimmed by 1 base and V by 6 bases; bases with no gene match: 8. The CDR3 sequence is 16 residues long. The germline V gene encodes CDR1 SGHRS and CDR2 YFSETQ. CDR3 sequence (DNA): TGCGCCAGCACCCTAGGACAGGGGCGATCCTACAATGAGCAGTTCTTC. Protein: CASTLGQGRSYNEQFF.

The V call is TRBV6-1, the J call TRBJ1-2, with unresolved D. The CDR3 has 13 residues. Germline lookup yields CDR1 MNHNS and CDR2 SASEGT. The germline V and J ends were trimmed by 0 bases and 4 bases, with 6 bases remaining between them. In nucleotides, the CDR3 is TGTGCCAGCAGTGAAGCGCGGGGCTATGGCTACACCTTC. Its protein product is CASSEARGYGYTF.

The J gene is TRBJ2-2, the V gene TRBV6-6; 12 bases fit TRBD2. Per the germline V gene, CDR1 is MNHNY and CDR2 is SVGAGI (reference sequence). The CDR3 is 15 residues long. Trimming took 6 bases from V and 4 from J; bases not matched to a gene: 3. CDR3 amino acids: CASSPLAGGTGELFF. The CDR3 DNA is TGTGCCAGCAGCCCACTAGCGGGAGGCACCGGGGAGCTGTTTTTT.

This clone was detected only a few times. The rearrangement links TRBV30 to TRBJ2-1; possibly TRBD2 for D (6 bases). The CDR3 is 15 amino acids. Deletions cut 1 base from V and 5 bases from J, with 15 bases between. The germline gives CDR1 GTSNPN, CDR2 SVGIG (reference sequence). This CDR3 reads CAWSGASGPNNEQFF. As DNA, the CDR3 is TGTGCCTGGAGTGGTGCGAGCGGGCCTAACAATGAGCAGTTCTTC.

The CDR3 reads CASSRTPHGLADSYEQYF. CDR3 nucleotide sequence: TGTGCCAGCAGCCGTACCCCTCACGGACTAGCGGACTCCTACGAGCAGTACTTC. The genes are TRBV7-2 and TRBJ2-7, with TRBD2 matching over 10 bases. CDR1 is SGHTA and CDR2 is FQGNSA in the germline V gene. The CDR3 sequence is 18 residues long. J gave up 0 bases and V 5 bases, and 13 bases lay outside the gene matches.

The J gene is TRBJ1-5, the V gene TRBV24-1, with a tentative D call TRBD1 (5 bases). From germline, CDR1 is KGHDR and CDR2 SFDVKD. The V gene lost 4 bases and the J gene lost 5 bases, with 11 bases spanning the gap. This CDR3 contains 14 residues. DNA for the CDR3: TGTGCCACCAGTGACCCCGGAGGGGATCAGCCCCAGCATTTT. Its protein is CATSDPGGDQPQHF.

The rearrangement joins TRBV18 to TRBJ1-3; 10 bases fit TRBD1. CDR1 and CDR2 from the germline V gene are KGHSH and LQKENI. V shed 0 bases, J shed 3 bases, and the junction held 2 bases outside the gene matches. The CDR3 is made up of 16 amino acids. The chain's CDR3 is CASSPPGQGFGNTIYF. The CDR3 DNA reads TGTGCCAGCTCACCACCGGGACAGGGGTTTGGAAACACCATATATTTT.

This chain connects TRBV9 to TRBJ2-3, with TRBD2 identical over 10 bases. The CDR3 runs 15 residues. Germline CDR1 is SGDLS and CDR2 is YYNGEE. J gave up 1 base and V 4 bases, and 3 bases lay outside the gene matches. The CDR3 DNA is TGTGCCAGCAGCTCTAGCGGGAGAGGCACAGATACGCAGTATTTT. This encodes CASSSSGRGTDTQYF.

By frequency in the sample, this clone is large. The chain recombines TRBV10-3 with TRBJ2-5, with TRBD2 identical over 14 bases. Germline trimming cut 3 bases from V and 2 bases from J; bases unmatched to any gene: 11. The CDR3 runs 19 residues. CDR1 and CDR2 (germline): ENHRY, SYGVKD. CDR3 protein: CAISDPEGTSGSVQETQYF. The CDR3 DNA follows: TGTGCCATCAGTGACCCGGAAGGGACTAGCGGGAGTGTTCAAGAGACCCAGTACTTC.

The DNA of the CDR3 is TGTGCCAGCAGTAACCGGGACAGGGTGTCCACCATATATTTT. Protein: CASSNRDRVSTIYF. V gene TRBV27 combines with J gene TRBJ1-3; 9 bases fit TRBD1. The CDR3 extends over 14 amino acids. The V gene end was trimmed by 5 bases and the J gene end by 9 bases; junction bases not matched to a gene: 8. Germline CDR1 is MNHEY and CDR2 is SMNVEV (reference sequence).

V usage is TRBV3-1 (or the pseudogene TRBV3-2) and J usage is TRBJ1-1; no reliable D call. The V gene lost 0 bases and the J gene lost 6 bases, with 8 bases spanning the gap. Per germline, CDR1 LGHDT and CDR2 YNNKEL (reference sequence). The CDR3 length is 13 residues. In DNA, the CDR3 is TGTGCCAGCAGCCAAGATCTAGTGGCTGAAGCTTTCTTT. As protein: CASSQDLVAEAFF.

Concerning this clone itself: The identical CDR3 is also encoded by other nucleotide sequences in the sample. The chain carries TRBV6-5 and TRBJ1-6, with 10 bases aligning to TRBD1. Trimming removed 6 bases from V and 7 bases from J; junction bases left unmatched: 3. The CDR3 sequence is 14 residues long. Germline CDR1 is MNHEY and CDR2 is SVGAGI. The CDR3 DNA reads TGTGCCAGCAGGCCGGGACAGGGGAATTCACCCCTCCACTTT. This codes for CASRPGQGNSPLHF.

As DNA, the CDR3 is TGTGCCAGCTCACGGGCCCCCCAAGAGACCCAGTACTTC. It translates to CASSRAPQETQYF. The chain recombines TRBV18 with TRBJ2-5, with unresolved D. Germline loops: CDR1 KGHSH, CDR2 LQKENI. This CDR3 has 13 residues. Trimming stripped 4 bases from V and 1 base from J, with 7 bases between.